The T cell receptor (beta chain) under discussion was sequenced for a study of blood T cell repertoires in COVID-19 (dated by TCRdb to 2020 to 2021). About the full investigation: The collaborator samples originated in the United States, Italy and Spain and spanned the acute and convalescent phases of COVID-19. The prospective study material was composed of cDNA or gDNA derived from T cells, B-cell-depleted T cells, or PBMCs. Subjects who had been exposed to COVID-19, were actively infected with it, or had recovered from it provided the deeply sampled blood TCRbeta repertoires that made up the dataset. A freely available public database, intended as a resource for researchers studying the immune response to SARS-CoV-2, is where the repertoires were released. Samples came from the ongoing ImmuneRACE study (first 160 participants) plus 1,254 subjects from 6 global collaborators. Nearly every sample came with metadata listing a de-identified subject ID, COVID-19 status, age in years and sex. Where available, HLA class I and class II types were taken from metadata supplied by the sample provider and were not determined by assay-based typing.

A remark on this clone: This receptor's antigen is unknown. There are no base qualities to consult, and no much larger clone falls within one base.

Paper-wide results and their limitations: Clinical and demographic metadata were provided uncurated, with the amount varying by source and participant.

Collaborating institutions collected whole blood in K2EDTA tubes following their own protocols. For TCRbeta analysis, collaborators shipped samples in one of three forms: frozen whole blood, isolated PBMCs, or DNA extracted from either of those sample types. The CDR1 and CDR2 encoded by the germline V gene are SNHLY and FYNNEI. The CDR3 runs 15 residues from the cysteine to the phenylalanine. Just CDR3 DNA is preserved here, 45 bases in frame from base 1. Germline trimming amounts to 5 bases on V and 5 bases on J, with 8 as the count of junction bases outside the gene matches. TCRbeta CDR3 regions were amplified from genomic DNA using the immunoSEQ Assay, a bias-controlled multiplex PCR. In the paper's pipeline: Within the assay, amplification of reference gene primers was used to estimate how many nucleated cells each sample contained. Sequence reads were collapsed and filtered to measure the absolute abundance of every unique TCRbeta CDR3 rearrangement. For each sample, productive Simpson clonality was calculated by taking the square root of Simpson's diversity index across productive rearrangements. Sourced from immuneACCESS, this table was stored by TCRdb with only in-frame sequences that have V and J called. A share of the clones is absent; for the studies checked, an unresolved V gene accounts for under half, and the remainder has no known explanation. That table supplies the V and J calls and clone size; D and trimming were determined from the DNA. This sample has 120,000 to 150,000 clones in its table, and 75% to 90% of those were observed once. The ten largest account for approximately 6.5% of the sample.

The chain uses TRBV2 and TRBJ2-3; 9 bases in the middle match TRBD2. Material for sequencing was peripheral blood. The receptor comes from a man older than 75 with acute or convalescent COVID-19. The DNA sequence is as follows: TGTGCCAGCAGTACGGCGGGAGGGCCCGGAGATACGCAGTATTTT. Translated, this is CASSTAGGPGDTQYF.